This TCR beta chain emerged from a study of a mutant IDH1 vaccine in newly diagnosed glioma (dated by TCRdb to the early 2020s). Regarding the study in general: Vaccination started 4-6 weeks after radiotherapy alone, or was given together with temozolomide cycles in the groups whose treatment included chemotherapy. Of the roughly 34 treated patients, approximately 60% were male and approximately 38% were female, and the mean age was around 40 years. Prior to enrollment, patients had been given standard therapy consisting of radiotherapy alone, temozolomide alone, or radiochemotherapy with temozolomide, with the combination given to most patients. The week-35 safety follow-up was designated visit V12, and the week-47 end of study was designated visit V13. Peripheral blood was drawn at six visits: V03 (baseline), V05, V07, V10, V12 and V13. For exploratory analyses, longitudinal TCRB deep sequencing was carried out in 25 treated patients wherever samples were available.

The method behind the library was the immunoSEQ multiplex PCR assay. Following the manufacturer's protocol, the hsTCRB Kit was used to amplify rearranged TCR beta chain sequences. Sequencing of TCRB libraries was carried out on an Illumina MiSeq. The paper's data handling went like this. The kit vendor's proprietary platform handled demultiplexing, trimming and gene mapping. Imported from immuneACCESS, the table was reduced by TCRdb to in-frame sequences with V and J called. These copies leave out some clones; in studies compared against another copy, an unresolved V gene accounts for under half, and the cause of the remainder is not known. The DNA was the basis for D and trimming; V, J and clone size are from that table. Here the sample has about 94,000 clones; roughly 90% occur a single time. The top ten hold approximately 0.8% of the sample. The time point label corresponds to: week 47, end of study. Each vaccine dose, consisting of 300 ug of a 20-mer mutant IDH1 peptide in Montanide, was administered subcutaneously with topical imiquimod. Across visits V03 through V10, patients got a total of eight vaccinations, given in weeks 1, 3, 5, 7, 11, 15, 19 and 23. Donors had newly diagnosed WHO grade 3 or 4 IDH1-mutant astrocytomas with loss of nuclear ATRX. The samples were drawn from NOA16, a multicentre, single-arm, open-label phase I trial in Germany that tested a mutant IDH1 peptide vaccine in humans for the first time. Genomic DNA for TCRB sequencing was extracted from EDTA blood using the DNeasy Blood and Tissue Kit.

Worth noting for this clone: The specificity of this receptor is unknown. Base qualities are not recorded, but no much larger clone differs from it by a single base.

What the work shows at the level of the full study, not this receptor alone: Immune responses induced by the vaccine were seen in over 90% of patients across multiple MHC alleles. PBMC samples for TCRB deep sequencing were selected based on availability. No apparent relationship was observed between pseudoprogression and alterations in the top peripheral T cell clonotypes detected by TCRB sequencing. The authors stated that sample limitations prevented analyses of patient blood samples from being reproduced.

From the cysteine up to the phenylalanine, the CDR3 has a length of 17 residues. Only CDR3 DNA is held: 51 bases, read in frame from base 1. As encoded in the germline V gene, CDR1 is MNHNS while CDR2 is SASEGT. From V the trimming removes 1 base and from J it removes 4 bases, while the gene matches leave 10 bases of the junction unaccounted for. The sequenced sample was PBMCs, obtained from a glioma patient whose treatment included an IDH1 peptide vaccine. The sequence links TRBV6-1 to TRBJ2-7, with 10 central nucleotides matching TRBD2. The clonotype comes from a woman aged 45-59 years with glioma. The sequenced DNA: TGTGCCAGCAGTGAAGGTGGGCTAGCGGGAGTGGTGTACGAGCAGTACTTC. Its protein is CASSEGGLAGVVYEQYF.